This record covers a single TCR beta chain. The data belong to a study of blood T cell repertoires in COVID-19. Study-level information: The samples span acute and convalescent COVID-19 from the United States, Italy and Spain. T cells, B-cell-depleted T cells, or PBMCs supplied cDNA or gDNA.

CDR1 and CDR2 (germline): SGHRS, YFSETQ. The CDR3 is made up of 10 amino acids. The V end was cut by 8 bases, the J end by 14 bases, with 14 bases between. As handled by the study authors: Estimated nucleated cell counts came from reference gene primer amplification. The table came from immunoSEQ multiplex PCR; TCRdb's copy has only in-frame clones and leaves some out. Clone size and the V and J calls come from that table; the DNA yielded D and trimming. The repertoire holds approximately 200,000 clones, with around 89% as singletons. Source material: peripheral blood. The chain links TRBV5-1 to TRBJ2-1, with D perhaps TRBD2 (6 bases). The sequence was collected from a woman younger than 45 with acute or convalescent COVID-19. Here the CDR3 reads CARGGPEEFF. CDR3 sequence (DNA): TGCGCCAGGGGGGGACCCGAGGAGTTCTTC. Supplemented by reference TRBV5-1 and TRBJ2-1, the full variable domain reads KAGVTQTPRYLIKTRGQQVTLSCSPISGHRSVSWYQQTPGQGLQFLFEYFSETQRNKGNFPGRFSGRQFSNSRSEMNVSTLELGDSALYLCARGGPEEFFGPGTRLTVL.